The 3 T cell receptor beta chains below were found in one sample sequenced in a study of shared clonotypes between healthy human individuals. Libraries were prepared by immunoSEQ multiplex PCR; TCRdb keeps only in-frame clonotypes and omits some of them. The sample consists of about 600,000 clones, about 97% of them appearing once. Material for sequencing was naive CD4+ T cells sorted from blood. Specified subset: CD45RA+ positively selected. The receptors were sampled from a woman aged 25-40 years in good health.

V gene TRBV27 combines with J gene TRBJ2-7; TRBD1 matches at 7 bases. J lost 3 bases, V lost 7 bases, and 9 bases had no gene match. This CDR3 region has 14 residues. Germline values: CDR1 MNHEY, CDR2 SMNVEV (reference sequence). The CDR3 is CASTYNRDSYEQYF. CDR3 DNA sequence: TGTGCCAGCACCTACAACCGGGACAGCTACGAGCAGTACTTC.

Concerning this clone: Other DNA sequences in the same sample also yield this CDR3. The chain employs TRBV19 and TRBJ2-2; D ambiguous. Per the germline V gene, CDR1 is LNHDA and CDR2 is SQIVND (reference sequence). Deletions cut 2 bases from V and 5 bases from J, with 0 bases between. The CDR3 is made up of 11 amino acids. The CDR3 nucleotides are TGTGCCAGTAGTATAACCGGGGAGCTGTTTTTT. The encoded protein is CASSITGELFF.

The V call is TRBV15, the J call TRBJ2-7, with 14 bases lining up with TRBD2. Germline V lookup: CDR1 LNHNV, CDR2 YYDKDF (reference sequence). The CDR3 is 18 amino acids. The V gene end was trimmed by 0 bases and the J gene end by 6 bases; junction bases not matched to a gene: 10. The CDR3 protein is CATSRDPTGLAGAREQYF. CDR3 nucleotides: TGTGCCACCAGCAGAGACCCCACGGGACTAGCGGGAGCACGCGAGCAGTACTTC.